The rows below give T cell receptor beta chains drawn from one sample of a study of blood T cell repertoires in COVID-19. Data came from immunoSEQ multiplex PCR; TCRdb stores just in-frame clones and leaves some out. The repertoire holds 320,000 or so clones, with roughly 87% as singletons. Sequencing was performed on PBMCs or T cells enriched from blood (not recorded which). Every receptor here comes from a woman aged 30 to 39 who had recovered from COVID-19. Each CDR3 is given with its conserved first and last residue. The D gene is left open where the match is weak. Not every row has a clone size; where given, it reads once, few, many or a size class.

clone size	V gene	J gene	D gene	CDR3 DNA	CDR3 protein
few	TRBV10-3	TRBJ2-2	TRBD2	TGTGCCATCACCCCTGAGGAACTAGCGGGGGGTCCGAACACCGGGGAGCTGTTTTTT	CAITPEELAGGPNTGELFF
NA	TRBV5-4	TRBJ1-3	NA	TGTGCCAGCAGCCCGGGGAGGGAGGACACCATATATTTT	CASSPGREDTIYF
few	TRBV13	TRBJ1-2	NA	TGTGCCAGCAGACCCGAAAGTAAAGGGAGGGCTGGCTATGGCTACACCTTC	CASRPESKGRAGYGYTF
NA	TRBV28	TRBJ1-2	NA	TGTGCCAGCAGTGACCTTACAGGGAACTATGGCTACACCTTC	CASSDLTGNYGYTF
NA	TRBV24-1	TRBJ2-3	NA	TGTGCCACCAGTGATTCGCGGGAAGGGTTCACAGATACGCAGTATTTT	CATSDSREGFTDTQYF
NA	TRBV24-1	TRBJ2-5	NA	TGTGCCACCAGTGATTATCAGGAGACCCAGTACTTC	CATSDYQETQYF
NA	TRBV2	TRBJ1-5	TRBD1	TGTGCCAGCAGTGACCCCGGACAGGGAAATCAGCCCCAGCATTTT	CASSDPGQGNQPQHF
NA	TRBV5-1	TRBJ2-3	NA	TGCGCCAGCAAACTGGTTTTATGGACAGATACGCAGTATTTT	CASKLVLWTDTQYF
NA	TRBV7-9	TRBJ2-1	NA	TGTGCCAGCAGCCCCAGGGGGGATAACTACAATGAGCAGTTCTTC	CASSPRGDNYNEQFF
NA	TRBV2	TRBJ2-7	TRBD2	TGTGCCAGCAGGGTCGGAACTAGCGGGGGCTTGGAGCAGTACTTC	CASRVGTSGGLEQYF
few	TRBV12-3/TRBV12-4	TRBJ2-3	TRBD2	TGTGCCGGTCGGGAGGGGAGCACAGATACGCAGTATTTT	CAGREGSTDTQYF
once	TRBV6-4	TRBJ2-1	NA	TGTGCCAGCACTCCGGACACCAATGAGCAGTTCTTC	CASTPDTNEQFF
NA	TRBV2	TRBJ1-1	NA	TGTGCCAGCAGTGCCACGGGGGTAACTGAAGCTTTCTTT	CASSATGVTEAFF
NA	TRBV7-6	TRBJ2-7	TRBD1	TGTGCCAGCAGCCACAGGGGGTTGGGTCGCGAGCAGTACTTC	CASSHRGLGREQYF
NA	TRBV4-3	TRBJ1-1	NA	TGCGCCAGCAGCCGGTCCTTGGGGGGGGCCCCTGAAGCTTTCTTT	CASSRSLGGAPEAFF
NA	TRBV13	TRBJ2-1	TRBD2	TGTGCCAGCAGCTTAAGCGGGGGATTTGGGCAGTTCTTC	CASSLSGGFGQFF
NA	TRBV15	TRBJ1-2	TRBD1	TGTGCCACTGTCCCGGGACAGGGAACGATCAACTATGGCTACACCTTC	CATVPGQGTINYGYTF
few	TRBV2	TRBJ2-6	TRBD2	TGTGCCAATTCCCTATACCGAACCGGGACTAGCTCTGTCCTGACTTTC	CANSLYRTGTSSVLTF
NA	TRBV6-2/TRBV6-3	TRBJ1-5	NA	TGTGCCAGCAGTTACTCCATGGGGGGGCGGCAGCCCCAGCATTTT	CASSYSMGGRQPQHF
few	TRBV2	TRBJ2-3	TRBD1	TGTGCCGGCCGACAGGGGAGTTCAGATACGCAGTATTTT	CAGRQGSSDTQYF
few	TRBV5-4	TRBJ1-2	NA	TGTGCCAGCAGCCCACAGATAAATAACTATGGCTACACCTTC	CASSPQINNYGYTF
NA	TRBV18	TRBJ2-2	TRBD2	TGTGCCAGCTCATCACTAGCGGGGGGACTAGCGAACACCGGGGAGCTGTTTTTT	CASSSLAGGLANTGELFF
once	TRBV4-1	TRBJ2-5	TRBD1	TGCGCCAGCAGCCAAGAAGGGACAGGTCGAGAGACCCAGTACTTC	CASSQEGTGRETQYF
few	TRBV19	TRBJ1-1	NA	TGTGCCAGTAGTATTCCCAGGGTGAACACTGAAGCTTTCTTT	CASSIPRVNTEAFF
NA	TRBV27	TRBJ1-1	NA	TGTGCCAGCAGACCGACAGCCACGAACACTGAAGCTTTCTTT	CASRPTATNTEAFF
NA	TRBV2	TRBJ1-2	NA	TGTGCCAGCAGTGCCAGAGCGGATGGCTACACCTTC	CASSARADGYTF
NA	TRBV28	TRBJ1-6	NA	TGTGCCAGCACTCAATGGGCAGGGTTGAATTCACCCCTCCACTTT	CASTQWAGLNSPLHF
NA	TRBV6-4	TRBJ2-2	TRBD1	TGTGCCAGCAGGGGGACAGGGGGCAACACCGGGGAGCTGTTTTTT	CASRGTGGNTGELFF
few	TRBV2	TRBJ1-2	TRBD1	TGTGCCAGCACCCAGGACAGGGTGGACTATGGCTACACCTTC	CASTQDRVDYGYTF
few	TRBV30	TRBJ1-1	TRBD1	TGTGCCTGGAGTCAGATAAACAGGGGCGAGGAGGGAGCTTTCTTT	CAWSQINRGEEGAFF
NA	TRBV20-1	TRBJ2-7	TRBD2	TGCAGTGCTAGAGCGGGGGAGGGGCAGTACTTC	CSARAGEGQYF
NA	TRBV19	TRBJ1-5	TRBD1	TGTGCCAGTAGTACGACAGGGGGCAATCAGCCCCAGCATTTT	CASSTTGGNQPQHF
NA	TRBV15	TRBJ1-1	TRBD1	TGTGCCACCAGCAGACCCACACAGGGGATGAACACTGAAGCTTTCTTT	CATSRPTQGMNTEAFF
NA	TRBV25-1	TRBJ1-5	NA	TGTGCCAGCAGTGAAGGGGTAAGCGGGGGGGCGCGCAATCAGCCCCAGCATTTT	CASSEGVSGGARNQPQHF
NA	TRBV10-1	TRBJ1-1	NA	TGCGCCAGCAGTGTAGAGCTGAACACTGAAGCTTTCTTT	CASSVELNTEAFF
NA	TRBV19	TRBJ2-7	NA	TGTGCCAGTAGTGGCCACTACGAGCAGTACTTC	CASSGHYEQYF
NA	TRBV29-1	TRBJ1-2	TRBD1	TGCAGCGTTGAAGATCCCGGGACAGGGAATGGCTACACCTTC	CSVEDPGTGNGYTF
NA	TRBV15	TRBJ1-2	NA	TGTGCCACCAGCAGAGAGGTAGGGGGTGGTGGCTACACCTTC	CATSREVGGGGYTF
NA	TRBV6-1	TRBJ2-7	TRBD1	TGTGCCAGCAGTGACGTTGGGACAGGGCTTTACGAGCAGTACTTC	CASSDVGTGLYEQYF
NA	TRBV5-6	TRBJ1-1	NA	TGTGCCAGCAGCCCCCTGGACAGGAACACTGAAGCTTTCTTT	CASSPLDRNTEAFF
NA	TRBV2	TRBJ1-6	NA	TGTGCCAGCAGTCCGCCAGGGCCAATCAATAATTCACCCCTCCACTTT	CASSPPGPINNSPLHF
NA	TRBV5-4	TRBJ2-3	TRBD2	TGTGCCAGCAGCTTGGGGACTAGGAAAGGCACAGATACGCAGTATTTT	CASSLGTRKGTDTQYF
NA	TRBV7-2	TRBJ2-1	NA	TGTGCCAGCAGCTTAGCGGGGGGGCCCCGCAATGAGCAGTTCTTC	CASSLAGGPRNEQFF
NA	TRBV19	TRBJ1-1	NA	TGTGCCAGTAGCCCACAGGTTCTGTCTGAAGCTTTCTTT	CASSPQVLSEAFF
NA	TRBV28	TRBJ2-3	NA	TGTGCCAGCAGTTCCCCCAGACGGGGGGCCGAAGATACGCAGTATTTT	CASSSPRRGAEDTQYF
NA	TRBV5-1	TRBJ2-7	TRBD1	TGCGCCAGCAGCTTGGAACAGGGGCAATACGAGCAGTACTTC	CASSLEQGQYEQYF
NA	TRBV30	TRBJ1-3	NA	TGTGCCTGGAAAGAAAGCTTCTCTGGAAACACCATATATTTT	CAWKESFSGNTIYF
NA	TRBV28	TRBJ2-7	TRBD1	TGTGCCAGCAGCCGCACAGGGGGAATATCCTACGAGCAGTACTTC	CASSRTGGISYEQYF
NA	TRBV25-1	TRBJ2-1	TRBD2	TGTGCCAGCAGTGAATTAGGCCGTCGGACTAGCGGGGACGGTGAGCAGTTCTTC	CASSELGRRTSGDGEQFF
once	TRBV2	TRBJ1-2	TRBD1	TGTGCCACCGACAGGGTGGGAGATGGCTACACCTTC	CATDRVGDGYTF
NA	TRBV7-2	TRBJ2-5	NA	TGTGCCAGCAGCCTTCCGGGAGCCGGCCCGGGGACCCAGTACTTC	CASSLPGAGPGTQYF
NA	TRBV20-1	TRBJ2-3	TRBD2	TGCAGTGCTAGTCATTCCCGACTAGCGGGTTTCACAGATACGCAGTATTTT	CSASHSRLAGFTDTQYF